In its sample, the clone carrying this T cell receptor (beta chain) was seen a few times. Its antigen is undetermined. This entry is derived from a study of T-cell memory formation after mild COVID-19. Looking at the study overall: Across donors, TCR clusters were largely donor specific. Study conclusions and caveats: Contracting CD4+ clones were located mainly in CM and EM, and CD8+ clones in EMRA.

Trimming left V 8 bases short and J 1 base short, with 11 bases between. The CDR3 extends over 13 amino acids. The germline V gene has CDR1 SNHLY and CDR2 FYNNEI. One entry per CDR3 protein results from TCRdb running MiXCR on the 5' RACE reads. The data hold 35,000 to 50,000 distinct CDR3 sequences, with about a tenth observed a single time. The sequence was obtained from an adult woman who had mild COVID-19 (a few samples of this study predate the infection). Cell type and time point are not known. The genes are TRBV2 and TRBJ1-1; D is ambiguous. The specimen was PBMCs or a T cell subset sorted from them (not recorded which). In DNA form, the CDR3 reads TGTGCCAGCTCATCAGGCCCGAACACTGAAGCTTTCTTT. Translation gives CASSSGPNTEAFF.